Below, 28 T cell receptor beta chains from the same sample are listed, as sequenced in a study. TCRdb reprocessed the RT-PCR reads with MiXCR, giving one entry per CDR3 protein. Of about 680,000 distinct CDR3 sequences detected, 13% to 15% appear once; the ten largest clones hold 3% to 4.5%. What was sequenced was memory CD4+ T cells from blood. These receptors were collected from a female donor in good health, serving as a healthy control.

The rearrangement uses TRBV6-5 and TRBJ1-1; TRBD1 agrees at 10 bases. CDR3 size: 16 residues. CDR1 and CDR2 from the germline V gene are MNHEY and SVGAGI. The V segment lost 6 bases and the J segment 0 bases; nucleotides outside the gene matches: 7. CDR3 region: CASRRGQGDLNTEAFF. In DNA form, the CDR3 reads TGTGCCAGCAGGCGCGGACAGGGGGATTTGAACACTGAAGCTTTCTTT.

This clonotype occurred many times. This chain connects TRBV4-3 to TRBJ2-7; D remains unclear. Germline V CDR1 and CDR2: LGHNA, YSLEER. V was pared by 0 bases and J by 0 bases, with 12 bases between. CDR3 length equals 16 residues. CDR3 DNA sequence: TGCGCCAGCAGCCAAGATCGCGGCGCGTACTCCTACGAGCAGTACTTC. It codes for CASSQDRGAYSYEQYF.

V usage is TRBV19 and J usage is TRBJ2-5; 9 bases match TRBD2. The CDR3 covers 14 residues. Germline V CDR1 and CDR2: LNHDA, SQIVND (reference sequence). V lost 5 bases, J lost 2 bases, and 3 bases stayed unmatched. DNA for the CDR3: TGTGCCAGTAGTCCCGCGGGGGGGCAAGAGACCCAGTACTTC. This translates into CASSPAGGQETQYF.

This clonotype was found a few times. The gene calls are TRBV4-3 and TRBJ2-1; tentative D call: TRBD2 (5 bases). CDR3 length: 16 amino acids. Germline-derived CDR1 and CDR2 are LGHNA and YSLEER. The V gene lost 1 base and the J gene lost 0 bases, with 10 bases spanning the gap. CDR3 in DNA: TGCGCCAGCAGCCAAGGCGGCGGGTACTCCTACAATGAGCAGTTCTTC. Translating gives CASSQGGGYSYNEQFF.

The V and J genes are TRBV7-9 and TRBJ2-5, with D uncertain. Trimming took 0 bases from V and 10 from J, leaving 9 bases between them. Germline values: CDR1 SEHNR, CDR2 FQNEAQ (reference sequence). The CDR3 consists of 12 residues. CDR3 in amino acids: CASSLAQLGQYF. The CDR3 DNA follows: TGTGCCAGCAGCTTAGCTCAACTGGGCCAGTACTTC.

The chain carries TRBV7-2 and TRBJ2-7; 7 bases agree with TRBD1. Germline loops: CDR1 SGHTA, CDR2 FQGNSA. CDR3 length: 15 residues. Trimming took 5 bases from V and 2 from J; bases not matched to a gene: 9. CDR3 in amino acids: CASSRSWDSAYEQYF. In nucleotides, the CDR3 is TGTGCCAGCAGCCGTTCCTGGGACAGCGCCTACGAGCAGTACTTC. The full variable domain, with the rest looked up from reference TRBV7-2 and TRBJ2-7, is GAGVSQSPSNKVTEKGKDVELRCDPISGHTALYWYRQSLGQGLEFLIYFQGNSAPDKSGLPSDRFSAERTGGSVSTLTIQRTQQEDSAVYLCASSRSWDSAYEQYFGPGTRLTVT.

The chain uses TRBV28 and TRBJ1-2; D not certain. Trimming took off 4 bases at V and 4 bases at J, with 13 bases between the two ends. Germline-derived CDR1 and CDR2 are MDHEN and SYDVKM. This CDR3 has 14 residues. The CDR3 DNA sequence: TGTGCCAGCAGTTCGGCTCCTGTCGGCTATGGCTACACCTTC. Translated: CASSSAPVGYGYTF.

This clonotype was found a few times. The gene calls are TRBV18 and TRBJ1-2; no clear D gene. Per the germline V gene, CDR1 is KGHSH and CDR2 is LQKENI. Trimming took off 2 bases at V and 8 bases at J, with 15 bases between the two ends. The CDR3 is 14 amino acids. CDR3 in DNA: TGTGCCAGCTCACCAGGGTCACTACTTCACGGCTACACCTTC. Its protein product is CASSPGSLLHGYTF.

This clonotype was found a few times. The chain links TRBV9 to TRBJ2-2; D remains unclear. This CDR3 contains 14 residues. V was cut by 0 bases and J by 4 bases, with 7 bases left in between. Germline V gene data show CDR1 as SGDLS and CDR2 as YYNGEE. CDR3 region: CASSVGWSTGELFF. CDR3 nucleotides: TGTGCCAGCAGCGTAGGTTGGAGCACCGGGGAGCTGTTTTTT.

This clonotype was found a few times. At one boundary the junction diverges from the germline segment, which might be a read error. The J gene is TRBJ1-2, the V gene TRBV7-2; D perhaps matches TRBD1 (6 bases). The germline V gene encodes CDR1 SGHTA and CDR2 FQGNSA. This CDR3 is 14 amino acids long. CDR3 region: CASSVYDDYGGYSF. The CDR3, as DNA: TGTGCCAGCAGCGTGTATGATGATTATGGGGGCTACTCCTTC.

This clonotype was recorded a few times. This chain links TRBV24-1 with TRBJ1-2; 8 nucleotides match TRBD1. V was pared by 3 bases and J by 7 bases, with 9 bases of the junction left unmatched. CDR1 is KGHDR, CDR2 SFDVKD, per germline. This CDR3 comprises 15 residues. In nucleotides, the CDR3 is TGTGCCACCAGTGATCCCGACAGGGGCCAAAGTGGCTACACCTTC. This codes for CATSDPDRGQSGYTF.

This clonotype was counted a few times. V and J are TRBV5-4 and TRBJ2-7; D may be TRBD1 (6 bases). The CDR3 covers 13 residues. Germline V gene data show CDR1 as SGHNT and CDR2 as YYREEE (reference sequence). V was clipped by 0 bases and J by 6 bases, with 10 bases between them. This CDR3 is CASSLVGGAEQYF. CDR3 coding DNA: TGTGCCAGCAGCTTGGTTGGGGGCGCCGAGCAGTACTTC.

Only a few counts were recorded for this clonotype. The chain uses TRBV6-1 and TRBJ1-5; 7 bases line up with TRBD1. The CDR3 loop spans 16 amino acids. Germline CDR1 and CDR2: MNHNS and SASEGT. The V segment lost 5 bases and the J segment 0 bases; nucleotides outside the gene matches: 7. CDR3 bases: TGTGCCAGCAGTTCCATAACAGGGGTTAGCAATCAGCCCCAGCATTTT. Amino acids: CASSSITGVSNQPQHF.

The CDR3 coding sequence is TGTGCCAGCAGCCAAGTCGGTGGAGGGAGGGAGCTGTTTTTT. It is translated as CASSQVGGGRELFF. The chain has TRBV14 and TRBJ2-2; possible D gene TRBD2, 6 bases. The CDR3 extends over 14 amino acids. Germline lookup yields CDR1 SGHDN and CDR2 FVKESK. V lost 1 base and J lost 9, with 12 bases in between.

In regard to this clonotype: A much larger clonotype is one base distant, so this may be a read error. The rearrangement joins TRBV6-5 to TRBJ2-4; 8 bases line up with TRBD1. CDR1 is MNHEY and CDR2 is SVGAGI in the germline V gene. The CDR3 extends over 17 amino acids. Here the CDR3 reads CASGYSPEQGAQNIQYF. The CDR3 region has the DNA TGTGCCAGCGGTTACTCCCCCGAGCAGGGGGCGCAAAACATTCAGTACTTC.

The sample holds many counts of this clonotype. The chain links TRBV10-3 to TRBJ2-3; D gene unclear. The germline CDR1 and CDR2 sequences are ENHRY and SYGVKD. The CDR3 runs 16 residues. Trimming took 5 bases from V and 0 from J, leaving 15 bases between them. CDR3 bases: TGTGCCATCAGTCCTCCTGGTTCACCTAGCACAGATACGCAGTATTTT. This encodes CAISPPGSPSTDTQYF.

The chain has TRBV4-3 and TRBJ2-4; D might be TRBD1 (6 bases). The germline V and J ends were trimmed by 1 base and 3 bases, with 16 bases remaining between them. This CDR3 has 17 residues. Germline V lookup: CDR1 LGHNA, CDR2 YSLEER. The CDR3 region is CASSQGPSQTGKNIQYF. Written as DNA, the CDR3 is TGCGCCAGCAGCCAAGGCCCTAGTCAGACAGGCAAAAACATTCAGTACTTC.

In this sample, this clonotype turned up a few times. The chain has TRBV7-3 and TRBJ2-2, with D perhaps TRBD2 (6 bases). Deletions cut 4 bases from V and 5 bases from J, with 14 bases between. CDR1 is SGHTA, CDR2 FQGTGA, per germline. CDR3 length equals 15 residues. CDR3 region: CASSSRDSTTGELFF. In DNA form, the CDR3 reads TGTGCCAGCAGCTCCCGGGACTCAACTACCGGGGAGCTGTTTTTT.

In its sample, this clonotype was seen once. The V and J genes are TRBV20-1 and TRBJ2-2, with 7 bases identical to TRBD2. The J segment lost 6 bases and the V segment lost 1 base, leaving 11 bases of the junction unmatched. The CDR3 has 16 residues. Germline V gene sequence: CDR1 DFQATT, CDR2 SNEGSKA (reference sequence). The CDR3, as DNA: TGCAGTGCTAGAGGGCGATTGACTAGCCAGCCCGGGGAGCTGTTTTTT. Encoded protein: CSARGRLTSQPGELFF.

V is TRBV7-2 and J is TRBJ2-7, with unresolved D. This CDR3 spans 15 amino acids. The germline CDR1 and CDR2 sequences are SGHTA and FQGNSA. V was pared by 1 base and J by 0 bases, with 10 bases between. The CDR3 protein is CASSLDHSLSYEQYF. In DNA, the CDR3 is TGTGCCAGCAGCTTAGACCACAGCCTCTCCTACGAGCAGTACTTC.

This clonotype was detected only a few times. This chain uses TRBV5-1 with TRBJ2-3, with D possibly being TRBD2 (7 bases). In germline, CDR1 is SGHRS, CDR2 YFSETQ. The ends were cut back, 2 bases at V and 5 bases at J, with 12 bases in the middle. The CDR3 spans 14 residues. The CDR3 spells CASSFIGGGDTQYF. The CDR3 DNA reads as TGCGCCAGCAGCTTCATAGGGGGGGGAGATACGCAGTATTTT.

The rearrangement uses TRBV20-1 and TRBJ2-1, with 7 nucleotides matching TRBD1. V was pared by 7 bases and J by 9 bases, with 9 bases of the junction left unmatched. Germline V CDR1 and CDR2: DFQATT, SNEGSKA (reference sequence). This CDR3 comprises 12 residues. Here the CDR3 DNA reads TGCAGTGTCATTCAGGGGGTGGGTGAGCAGTTCTTC. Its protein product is CSVIQGVGEQFF.

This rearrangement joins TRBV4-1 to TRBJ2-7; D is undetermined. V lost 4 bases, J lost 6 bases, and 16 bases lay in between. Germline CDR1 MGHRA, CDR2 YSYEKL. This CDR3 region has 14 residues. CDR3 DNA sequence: TGCGCCAGCAGCCTCGAGGTTCGGAGTCTCGAGCAGTACTTC. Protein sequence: CASSLEVRSLEQYF.

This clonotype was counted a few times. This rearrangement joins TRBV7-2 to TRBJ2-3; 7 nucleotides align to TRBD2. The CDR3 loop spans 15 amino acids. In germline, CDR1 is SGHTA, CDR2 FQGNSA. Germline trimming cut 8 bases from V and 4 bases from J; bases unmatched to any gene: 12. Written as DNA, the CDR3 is TGTGCCAGCCGATCGAGGGGAGGGGAATCAGATACGCAGTATTTT. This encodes CASRSRGGESDTQYF.

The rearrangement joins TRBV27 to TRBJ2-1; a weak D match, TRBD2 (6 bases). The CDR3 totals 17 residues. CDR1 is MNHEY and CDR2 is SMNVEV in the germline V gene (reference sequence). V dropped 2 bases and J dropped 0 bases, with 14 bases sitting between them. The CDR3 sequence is CASSLTFSGNSYNEQFF. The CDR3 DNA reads TGTGCCAGCAGTTTAACATTTAGCGGAAACTCCTACAATGAGCAGTTCTTC.

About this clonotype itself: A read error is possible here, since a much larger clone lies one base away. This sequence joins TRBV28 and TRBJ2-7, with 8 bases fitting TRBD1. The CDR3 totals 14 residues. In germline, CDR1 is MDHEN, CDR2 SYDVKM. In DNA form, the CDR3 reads TGTGCCAGCACGCCCGGGACAGGTCCCTACGTGCAGTACTTC. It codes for CASTPGTGPYVQYF.

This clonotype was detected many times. CDR3 region: CSARWVENQPQHF. For the CDR3, the DNA is TGCAGTGCTAGGTGGGTGGAGAATCAGCCCCAGCATTTT. V usage is TRBV20-1 and J usage is TRBJ1-5; D is unresolved. Germline V gives CDR1 DFQATT, CDR2 SNEGSKA (reference sequence). The V end was cut by 3 bases, the J end by 4 bases, with 10 bases between. This CDR3 comprises 13 residues.

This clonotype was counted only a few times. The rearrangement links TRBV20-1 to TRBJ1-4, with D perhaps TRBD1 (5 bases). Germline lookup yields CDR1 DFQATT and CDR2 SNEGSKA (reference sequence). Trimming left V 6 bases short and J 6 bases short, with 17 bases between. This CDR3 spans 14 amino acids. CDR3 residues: CSALRAGSDEKLFF. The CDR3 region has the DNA TGCAGTGCCCTAAGGGCAGGGTCGGATGAAAAACTGTTTTTT.